The source of this T cell receptor beta chain is a study of T cells after yellow fever vaccination (dated by TCRdb to between 2018 and 2021). Study-wide context: The SMART-Seq v4 Ultra Low Input RNA kit was used to prepare libraries from fractions with low cell numbers. Bulk TCR alpha and beta repertoires were sequenced longitudinally to track T-cell clones before and after primary and booster YFV17D yellow fever vaccination. The cohort comprised two healthy male donors, one aged 18 to 30 and one aged 30 to 40 years. Blood was drawn at multiple timepoints before and after primary and secondary immunization, with bulk PBMC replicates and cell subsets isolated. Paper-wide results and their limitations: Because only a couple of donors were included in the study, the extent to which the findings can be generalized is limited. Computational filtering was required because FACS-sorted repertoires could contain abundant contaminating clonotypes from the bulk population. A small fraction of clonotypes appeared in both the CD4 and CD8 compartments, likely as a result of convergent recombination. The secondary T-cell response was found to be weaker but faster than the primary response, with a peak reached on day 5 rather than on day 15. After the booster, most of the clones that had expanded following primary vaccination were detected again (approximately 96% of CD4 and around 88% of CD8), which suggests that memory was broadly maintained.

This clonotype was seen a few times. It has no known antigen specificity. Per-nucleotide qualities are absent, and no much larger clonotype sits a single base away. Per the publication, the treatment or condition label means: live attenuated yellow fever vaccine strain. A standard Ficoll-Paque protocol was used to isolate PBMCs from peripheral blood. CD4 and CD8 T-cell fractions were isolated with Dynabeads CD4 and CD8 positive selection kits. TriZol was used to extract RNA from bulk PBMCs, CD4 and CD8 fractions, and dextramer-positive and dextramer-negative fractions. TCRdb records Illumina NovaSeq 6000 as the sequencer. TCR cDNA was synthesized by 5'RACE template switching, which introduced a universal primer site and unique molecular identifiers. cDNA synthesis was primed from both the TCR alpha and TCR beta constant segments. Library amplification involved two PCR steps, and the second step added sample barcodes and sequencing adapters. Sequencing of libraries was done on Illumina HiSeq 2500 (2x100 bp) or NovaSeq (2x150 bp). The study's own analysis went as follows. Demultiplexing of reads and collapsing into UMI consensus sequences were performed with MIGEC, and V(D)J alignment was carried out with MiXCR. Vaccine-responding clonotypes were identified with edgeR using replicate PBMC samples, with FDR below 0.01 and a log2 fold change above 5 up to day 15 being required. CD4 or CD8 identity was assigned to each bulk clonotype according to whether the clonotype was present at higher abundance in the sequenced CD4 repertoire or the sequenced CD8 repertoire. Using fastp trimming at Q25 and MiXCR clonotype assembly, TCRdb reanalyzed the public sequencing data and kept in-frame beta chains. Records with the same CDR3 protein are collapsed into one entry carrying the most frequent genes and DNA. Here the V and J calls rest on TCRdb's processing, not on the authors' analysis. Present in this sample are approximately 250,000 distinct CDR3 sequences, around 5.3% of which were seen just once. The top ten clonotypes cover about 3.5% of the sample.

CDR1 SGHTA and CDR2 FQGNSA are derived from the germline V gene. The CDR3 runs 15 residues from the cysteine to the phenylalanine. The entry retains the CDR3 DNA only, 45 bases that are in frame from base 1. Unmatched junction bases come to 2, with V trimmed by 5 bases and J by 0 bases. Material: CD4+ T cells sorted from PBMCs, obtained on the day of the yellow fever booster vaccination. The chain employs TRBV7-2 and TRBJ2-2; 8 middle bases align to TRBD2. The clonotype was recovered from a man aged 18 to 29 who received the YFV17D yellow fever vaccine. The encoded CDR3 is CASSIGGANTGELFF. The nucleotide sequence reads TGTGCCAGCAGCATCGGGGGGGCGAACACCGGGGAGCTGTTTTTT.